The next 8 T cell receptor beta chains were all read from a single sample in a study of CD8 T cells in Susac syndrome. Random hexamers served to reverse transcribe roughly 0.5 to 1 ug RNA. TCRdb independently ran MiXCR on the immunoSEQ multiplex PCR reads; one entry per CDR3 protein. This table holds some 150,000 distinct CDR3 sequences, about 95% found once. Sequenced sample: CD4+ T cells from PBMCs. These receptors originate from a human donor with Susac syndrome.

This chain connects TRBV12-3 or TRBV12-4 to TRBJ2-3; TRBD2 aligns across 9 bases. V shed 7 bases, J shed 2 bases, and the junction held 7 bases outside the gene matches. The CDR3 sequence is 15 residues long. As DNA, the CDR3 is TGTGCCAGCACCCGAGGGACTAGCCCCACAGATACGCAGTATTTT. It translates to CASTRGTSPTDTQYF.

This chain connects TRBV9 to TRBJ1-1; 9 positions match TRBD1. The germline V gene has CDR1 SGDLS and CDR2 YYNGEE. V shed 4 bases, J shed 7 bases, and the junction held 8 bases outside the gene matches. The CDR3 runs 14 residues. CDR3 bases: TGTGCCAGCAGCCCAAGGACAGGGGCAAGTGAAGCTTTCTTT. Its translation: CASSPRTGASEAFF.

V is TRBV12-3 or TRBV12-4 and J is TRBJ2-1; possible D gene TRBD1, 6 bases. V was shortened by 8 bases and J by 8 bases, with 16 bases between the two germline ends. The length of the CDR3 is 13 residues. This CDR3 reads CASRTGQIDEQFF. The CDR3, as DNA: TGTGCCAGCCGAACAGGGCAGATCGATGAGCAGTTCTTC.

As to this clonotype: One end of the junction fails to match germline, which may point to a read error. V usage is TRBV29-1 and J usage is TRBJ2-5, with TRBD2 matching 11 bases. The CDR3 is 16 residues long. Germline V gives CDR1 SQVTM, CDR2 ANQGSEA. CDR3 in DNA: TGCAACGTTGAGGGACTAGCGGCACGTGGACAAGAGACCCAGTACTTC. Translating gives CNVEGLAARGQETQYF.

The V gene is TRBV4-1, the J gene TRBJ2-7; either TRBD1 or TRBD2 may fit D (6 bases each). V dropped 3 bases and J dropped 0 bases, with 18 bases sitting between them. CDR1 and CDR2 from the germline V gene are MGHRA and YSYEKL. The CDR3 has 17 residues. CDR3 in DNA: TGCGCCAGCAGCCATCGATTAGGGGGGTCCAGCTCCTACGAGCAGTACTTC. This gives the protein CASSHRLGGSSSYEQYF.

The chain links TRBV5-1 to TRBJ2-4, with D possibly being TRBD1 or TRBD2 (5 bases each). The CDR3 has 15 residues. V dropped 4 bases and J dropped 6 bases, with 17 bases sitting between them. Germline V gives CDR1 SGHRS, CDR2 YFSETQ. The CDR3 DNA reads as TGCGCCAGCAGCCTAGCCCATACGCAGGGAAACATTCAGTACTTC. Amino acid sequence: CASSLAHTQGNIQYF.

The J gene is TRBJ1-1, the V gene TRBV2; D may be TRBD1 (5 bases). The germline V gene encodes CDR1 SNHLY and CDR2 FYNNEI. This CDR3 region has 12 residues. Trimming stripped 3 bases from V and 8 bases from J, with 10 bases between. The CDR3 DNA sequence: TGTGCCAGCAGTGAGTCAGGGCACGAAGCTTTCTTT. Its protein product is CASSESGHEAFF. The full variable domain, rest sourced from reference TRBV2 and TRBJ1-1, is EPEVTQTPSHQVTQMGQEVILRCVPISNHLYFYWYRQILGQKVEFLVSFYNNEISEKSEIFDDQFSVERPDGSNFTLKIRSTKLEDSAMYFCASSESGHEAFFGQGTRLTVV.

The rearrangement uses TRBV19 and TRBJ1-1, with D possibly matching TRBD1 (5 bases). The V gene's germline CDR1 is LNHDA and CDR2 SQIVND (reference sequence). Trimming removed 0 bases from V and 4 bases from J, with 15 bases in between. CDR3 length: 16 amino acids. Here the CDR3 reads CASSIESGGAGTEAFF. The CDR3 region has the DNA TGTGCCAGTAGTATAGAAAGTGGAGGGGCGGGCACTGAAGCTTTCTTT.